This T cell receptor (beta chain) was found in a study of pediatric ulcerative colitis. Profiling relied on immunoSEQ multiplex PCR, and the TCRdb table lists in-frame clones only, not all of them. The profile shows 30,000 to 40,000 clones, over 70% of them singletons. One to two pinch biopsies were taken from the rectum during colonoscopy. This CDR3 is 11 amino acids long. V lost 8 bases and J 5 bases, leaving 13 bases between the germline ends. The germline V gene encodes CDR1 DFQATT and CDR2 SNEGSKA (reference sequence). The V gene is TRBV20-1, the J gene TRBJ2-7, with D perhaps being TRBD1 or TRBD2 (5 bases each). This clonotype was obtained from a boy younger than 18 with severe ulcerative colitis. What was sequenced was gut tissue. The CDR3 loop reads CSPNQGDEQYF. The CDR3 coding sequence is TGCAGTCCTAATCAGGGAGACGAGCAGTACTTC.